Listed below are T cell receptor beta chains from one sample, sequenced in a study of blood T cell repertoires in COVID-19. Using immunoSEQ multiplex PCR, the repertoire was profiled, and TCRdb retains in-frame clones only, with some absent. The sample has over 200,000 clones, approximately 90% seen once. The sample taken for sequencing was PBMCs or T cells enriched from blood (not recorded which). Receptor source: a man younger than 35 who had recovered from COVID-19. CDR3s include the opening cysteine and the closing phenylalanine or tryptophan. The order of the fields is J gene, V gene, D gene, clone size, CDR3 DNA, CDR3 protein. D genes are given only for firm matches. Size is omitted from some rows. Given values are once, few, many or a class for expanded clones.

TRBJ1-1	TRBV4-2	-	-	TGTGCCAGCAGCACCCAGACAGGAATGAACACTGAAGCTTTCTTT	CASSTQTGMNTEAFF
TRBJ2-2	TRBV11-2	-	-	TGTGCCAGCAGCTCGAGGGGGTTGAACACCGGGGAGCTGTTTTTT	CASSSRGLNTGELFF
TRBJ1-1	TRBV19	-	-	TGTGCCAGTAGTATCGGAGAGAACACTGAAGCTTTCTTT	CASSIGENTEAFF
TRBJ1-5	TRBV7-3	-	-	TGTGCCAGCAGCTTGGGGACTAATCAGCCCCAGCATTTT	CASSLGTNQPQHF
TRBJ2-7	TRBV11-2	-	-	TGTGCCAGCAGCTTAGATCCTGCAAAGAGGGAGCAGTACTTC	CASSLDPAKREQYF
TRBJ1-6	TRBV9	-	-	TGTGCCAGCAGCGGGGGACTCAATTCACCCCTCCACTTT	CASSGGLNSPLHF
TRBJ1-1	TRBV28	-	-	TGTGCCAGCACCGGGGGCACTGAAGCTTTCTTT	CASTGGTEAFF
TRBJ1-2	TRBV7-9	TRBD1	once	TGTGCCAGCAGTGACCCGGGACAGGGGGCTTTTGGCTACACCTTC	CASSDPGQGAFGYTF
TRBJ2-3	TRBV10-2	TRBD1	once	TGCGCCAGCAGTGGCTGGGACAGGGTAGGAGATACGCAGTATTTT	CASSGWDRVGDTQYF
TRBJ2-1	TRBV19	TRBD2	-	TGTGCCAGTAGTCCCGTAGCGGGGGGAACCAGTGAGCAGTTCTTC	CASSPVAGGTSEQFF
TRBJ1-3	TRBV6-1	-	-	TGTGCCAGCAGTGAAGCTTACTCAGGCTCTGGAAACACCATATATTTT	CASSEAYSGSGNTIYF
TRBJ2-1	TRBV7-2	TRBD2	-	TGTGCCAGCAGCTTAGGACTAGCCGATGAGCAGTTCTTC	CASSLGLADEQFF
TRBJ2-7	TRBV6-5	-	-	TGTGCCAGCAGCCGGGTATGGAGTTTGGAGCAGTACTTC	CASSRVWSLEQYF
TRBJ1-3	TRBV7-2	-	few	TGTGCCAGCAGCTTAGAATCGGGAAACTCTGGAAACACCATATATTTT	CASSLESGNSGNTIYF
TRBJ2-2	TRBV2	-	-	TGTGCCAGCAACAGGGACATTAACACCGGGGAGCTGTTTTTT	CASNRDINTGELFF
TRBJ2-3	TRBV28	TRBD2	-	TGTGCCAGCAGTTTCGCAGCGGGAGTTAAGACAGATACGCAGTATTTT	CASSFAAGVKTDTQYF
TRBJ2-7	TRBV25-1	TRBD2	-	TGTGCCAGCAGTGAATCGGGACTAGTGGGCGAGCAGTACTTC	CASSESGLVGEQYF
TRBJ2-5	TRBV5-1	-	-	TGCGCCAGCAGCTTGTACGGAGCCCAAGAGACCCAGTACTTC	CASSLYGAQETQYF
TRBJ2-1	TRBV7-8	TRBD2	-	TGTGCCAGCAGCCCACTAGCGGGAGGGCCGAGCTCCTACAATGAGCAGTTCTTC	CASSPLAGGPSSYNEQFF
TRBJ2-2	TRBV19	TRBD1	-	TGTGCCAGTAGTATCGGGACAGCCACCGGGGAGCTGTTTTTT	CASSIGTATGELFF
TRBJ2-5	TRBV5-4	-	once	TGTGCCAGCAGCTTGAGTGGGGCGGAGACCCAGTACTTC	CASSLSGAETQYF
TRBJ1-5	TRBV18	-	-	TGTGCCAGCTCACCCACGGGGGGGCATCAGCCCCAGCATTTT	CASSPTGGHQPQHF
TRBJ2-7	TRBV18	-	-	TGTGCCAGCTCACCACCCTTTGACGAGCAGTACTTC	CASSPPFDEQYF
TRBJ1-1	TRBV3-1/TRBV3-2	-	once	TGTGCCAGCAGCAAGTACAGGGATTTCACTGAAGCTTTCTTT	CASSKYRDFTEAFF
TRBJ1-2	TRBV7-3	TRBD1	-	TGTGCCAGCAGTTCAGGACAGGGCGGCGGCTACACCTTC	CASSSGQGGGYTF
TRBJ2-1	TRBV10-3	TRBD1	-	TGTGCCATCAGTGAGCAGGGGGTTCCGGATGAGCAGTTCTTC	CAISEQGVPDEQFF
TRBJ1-5	TRBV6-2/TRBV6-3	TRBD1	-	TGTGCCAGCAGTTCAGGGGGTCAGCCCCAGCATTTT	CASSSGGQPQHF
TRBJ2-1	TRBV9	TRBD2	-	TGTGCCAGCAGCCTAGCGGCGGGGACCTACAATGAGCAGTTCTTC	CASSLAAGTYNEQFF
TRBJ2-1	TRBV15	-	-	TGTGCCACCAGCAGAGTATCTAGCGCCGTAACCCCCAATGAGCAGTTCTTC	CATSRVSSAVTPNEQFF
TRBJ2-2	TRBV19	-	-	TGTGCCACCGAGAGCGCGAACACCGGGGAGCTGTTTTTT	CATESANTGELFF
TRBJ1-3	TRBV6-5	-	-	TGTGCCAGCAGTTACGGGCCAACTGGAAACACCATATATTTT	CASSYGPTGNTIYF
TRBJ2-3	TRBV19	-	-	TGTGCCAGTAGTATATACGGGAGAAACACAGATACGCAGTATTTT	CASSIYGRNTDTQYF
TRBJ1-5	TRBV19	-	-	TGTGCCAGTAGTATATGGGGCGCAAGCAATCAGCCCCAGCATTTT	CASSIWGASNQPQHF
TRBJ2-5	TRBV19	-	-	TGTGCCAGTAGTATAGTAGGAGGGGGGGGCCAAGAGACCCAGTACTTC	CASSIVGGGGQETQYF
TRBJ2-7	TRBV9	TRBD2	few	TGTGCCAGCAGCGTAGCGGCTAGCGGGAGCTACGAGCAGTACTTC	CASSVAASGSYEQYF
TRBJ1-5	TRBV30	TRBD1	-	TGTGCCTGGAGTCAAACCGGGACAGTTAATCAGCCCCAGCATTTT	CAWSQTGTVNQPQHF
TRBJ2-7	TRBV30	-	-	TGTGCCTGGGACATCTACGAGCAGTACTTC	CAWDIYEQYF
TRBJ2-6	TRBV27	TRBD1	-	TGTGCCAGCAGTTTGTCGGGACAGGGGAGTCCCGGGGCCAACGTCCTGACTTTC	CASSLSGQGSPGANVLTF
TRBJ1-2	TRBV3-1/TRBV3-2	-	-	TGTGCCAGCAGCCAAGATCTCGGGGGTAGAGCTAACTATGGCTACACCTTC	CASSQDLGGRANYGYTF
TRBJ1-5	TRBV3-1/TRBV3-2	-	-	TGTGCCAGCAGCCAAGGTGGAGGGTACCAGCCCCAGCATTTT	CASSQGGGYQPQHF
TRBJ1-4	TRBV6-5	-	-	TGTGCCAGCAGTTACGGGGCAGGGGAGGGTGAAAAACTGTTTTTT	CASSYGAGEGEKLFF
TRBJ2-5	TRBV2	TRBD2	-	TGTGCCAGCAGGGCGACTAGCGGGAGGCCACGAGAGAGGCAAGAGACCCAGTACTTC	CASRATSGRPRERQETQYF
TRBJ1-2	TRBV12-3/TRBV12-4	TRBD1	-	TGTGCCAGCAGTCGCGGGACAGGGTATGGCTACACCTTC	CASSRGTGYGYTF
TRBJ1-1	TRBV29-1	TRBD1	-	TGCAGCGCCGAAAACAGCAGGGGGATTATTACTGAAGCTTTCTTT	CSAENSRGIITEAFF
TRBJ2-7	TRBV25-1	TRBD1	-	TGTGCCAGCAGTCCTTCCCCCGGGACAGGGAGCTACGAGCAGTACTTC	CASSPSPGTGSYEQYF
TRBJ1-2	TRBV4-2	-	-	TGTGCCAGCAGCCAAGACCGGCCGGGAAGCTATGGCTACACCTTC	CASSQDRPGSYGYTF